Listed below are T cell receptor beta chains from one sample, sequenced in a study of blood T cell repertoires in COVID-19. Sequencing was performed with immunoSEQ multiplex PCR; in TCRdb, only in-frame clones are kept and a portion is missing. Among some 240,000 clones listed, 84% were seen once. The sample taken for sequencing was peripheral blood. Receptors were obtained from a woman in her thirties or forties who had recovered from COVID-19. Each CDR3 is given with its conserved first and last residue. Each record gives: V gene, CDR3 protein.

>TRBV2
CASSVQGGNQPQHF
>TRBV18
CASSPPVAGGLFF
>TRBV7-8
CASSFRRLNTEAFF
>TRBV5-5
CASSLALAGSADTQYF
>TRBV14
CASSHRQGPSPLHF
>TRBV6-5
CASSRGQGANYGYTF
>TRBV19
CASSIQGSNSPLHF
>TRBV6-4
CASSDVFGRGSYNEQFF
>TRBV10-3
CAISTSTGAPLAEAFF
>TRBV5-1
CASSFGRVRETQYF
>TRBV11-2
CASSSNRGRSYGYTF
>TRBV29-1
CSVLAKTNTYEQYF
>TRBV19
CASNQDRLYNSPLHF
>TRBV6-5
CASSYSNRPNTDTQYF
>TRBV5-1
CASSPGDRVSYEQYF
>TRBV6-5
CASSPGLTNTIYF
>TRBV19
CASSARQGAGEKLFF